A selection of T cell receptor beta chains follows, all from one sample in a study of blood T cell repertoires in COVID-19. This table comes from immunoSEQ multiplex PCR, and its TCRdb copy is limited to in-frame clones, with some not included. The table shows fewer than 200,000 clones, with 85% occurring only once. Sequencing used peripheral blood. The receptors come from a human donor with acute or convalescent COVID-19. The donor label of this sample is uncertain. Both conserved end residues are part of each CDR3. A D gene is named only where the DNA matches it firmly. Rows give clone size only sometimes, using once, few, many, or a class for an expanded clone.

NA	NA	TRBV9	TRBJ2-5	TGTGCCAGCAGCGTTGGTGGGGGCACCCAAGAGACCCAGTACTTC	CASSVGGGTQETQYF
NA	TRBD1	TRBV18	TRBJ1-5	TGTGCCAGCTCACCAACACAGGGGCATCCGCCCCAGCATTTT	CASSPTQGHPPQHF
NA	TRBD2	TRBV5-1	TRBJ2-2	TGCGCCAGCAGCTTGGGACTAGCGGGGGTTCTGAACACCGGGGAGCTGTTTTTT	CASSLGLAGVLNTGELFF
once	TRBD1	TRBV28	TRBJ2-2	TGTGCCAGCCATACCACAGGGGGTAATCCCGGGGAGCTGTTTTTT	CASHTTGGNPGELFF
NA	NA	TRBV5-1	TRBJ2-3	TGCGCCAGCAGCGTGGGACTTTCATTCACAGATACGCAGTATTTT	CASSVGLSFTDTQYF
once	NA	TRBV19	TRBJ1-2	TGTGCCAGTACCTTCGGGAAGGGTGATCTTCCTAACTATGGCTACACCTTC	CASTFGKGDLPNYGYTF
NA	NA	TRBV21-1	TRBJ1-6	TGTGCCAGCAGCACAAGGGAGGGGGTCTATAATTCACCCCTCCACTTT	CASSTREGVYNSPLHF
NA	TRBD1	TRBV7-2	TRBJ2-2	TGTGCCAGCAGCCCTTTGGGGGGACAGGCCGGGGAGCTGTTTTTT	CASSPLGGQAGELFF
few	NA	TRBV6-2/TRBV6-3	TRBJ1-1	TGTGCCAGCAGTTACTCACGGAGGGGCAGTTTGACTGAAGCTTTCTTT	CASSYSRRGSLTEAFF
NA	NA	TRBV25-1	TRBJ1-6	TGTGCCAGCAGTGAATCGGGAGGCGGCTATAATTCACCCCTCCACTTT	CASSESGGGYNSPLHF
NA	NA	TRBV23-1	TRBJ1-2	TGCGCCAGCAGTCTTCTCAGGGGTAGGGGCAACTATGGCTACACCTTC	CASSLLRGRGNYGYTF
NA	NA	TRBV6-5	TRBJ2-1	TGTGCCAGCAGTTACTTCTTAGACAGGAACAATGAGCAGTTCTTC	CASSYFLDRNNEQFF
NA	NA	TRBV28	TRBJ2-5	TGTGCCAGCAGTTTAATAACAGGCCAAAGGCGGAAGACCCAGTACTTC	CASSLITGQRRKTQYF
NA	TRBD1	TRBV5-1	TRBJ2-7	TGCGCCAGCAGCTTGGTAGCGGACAGGGTATCCGAGCAGTACTTC	CASSLVADRVSEQYF
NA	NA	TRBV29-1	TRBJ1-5	TGCAGCGTTGAAGAGGGAGGGAATCAGCCCCAGCATTTT	CSVEEGGNQPQHF
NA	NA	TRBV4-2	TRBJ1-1	TGTGCCAGCAGCCCTCTGCAGGGAAACACTGAAGCTTTCTTT	CASSPLQGNTEAFF
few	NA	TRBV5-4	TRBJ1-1	TGTGCCAGCAGCCAAACAGGGCCCACTGAAGCTTTCTTT	CASSQTGPTEAFF
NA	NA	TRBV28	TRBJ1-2	TGTGCCAGCAGTTTGCGGGTAGCCCCGTATGGCTACACCTTC	CASSLRVAPYGYTF
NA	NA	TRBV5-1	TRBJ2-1	TGCGCCAGCAGCGGGGGGTACACCCTTTACAATGAGCAGTTCTTC	CASSGGYTLYNEQFF
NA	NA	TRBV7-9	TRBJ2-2	TGTGCCAGCAGCTTTTTGGGGGCCGGCACCGGGGAGCTGTTTTTT	CASSFLGAGTGELFF
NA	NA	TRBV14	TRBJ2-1	TGTGCCAGCAGCCAGGCTCGACGGTGGGCCAACAATGAGCAGTTCTTC	CASSQARRWANNEQFF
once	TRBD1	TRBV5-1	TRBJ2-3	TGCGCCAGCAGCTTCCGGGACAGGGACCCAGATACGCAGTATTTT	CASSFRDRDPDTQYF
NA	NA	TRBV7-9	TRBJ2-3	TGTGCCAGCAGCTTAGAACAGGCCCCGAGCACAAATACGCAGTATTTT	CASSLEQAPSTNTQYF
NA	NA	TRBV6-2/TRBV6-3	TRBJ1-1	TGTGCCAGCAGTTATAGGGGTTACTCTGAAGCTTTCTTT	CASSYRGYSEAFF
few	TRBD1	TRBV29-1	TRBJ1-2	TGCAGCGTTGAGGGACAGGTGGGCTATGGCTACACCTTC	CSVEGQVGYGYTF
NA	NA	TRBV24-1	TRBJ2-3	TGTGCCACCAGTCAGAACGGGGTTGGCACAGATACGCAGTATTTT	CATSQNGVGTDTQYF
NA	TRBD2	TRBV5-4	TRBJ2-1	TGTGCCAGTCATAGCGGGGGGGCAGGGTCGCAGGAGCAGTTCTTC	CASHSGGAGSQEQFF
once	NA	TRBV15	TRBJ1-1	TGTGCCACCAGCAGAGACGAGGGTATCGTCACTGAAGCTTTCTTT	CATSRDEGIVTEAFF
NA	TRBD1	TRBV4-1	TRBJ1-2	TGCGCCAGCAGCCAAAGCCGACAGGGTGATGGCTACACCTTC	CASSQSRQGDGYTF
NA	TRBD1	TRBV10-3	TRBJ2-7	TGTGCCATCAGTGAGTCGGGACAGGGGCCCTACGAGCAGTACTTC	CAISESGQGPYEQYF
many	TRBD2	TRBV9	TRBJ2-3	TGTGCCAGCAGCGGTAGCGGGGGGGATACAGATACGCAGTATTTT	CASSGSGGDTDTQYF
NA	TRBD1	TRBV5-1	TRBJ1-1	TGCGCCAGCAGCTTGACGGCAGGGGGGAACACTGAAGCTTTCTTT	CASSLTAGGNTEAFF
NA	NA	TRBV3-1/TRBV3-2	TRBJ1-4	TGTGCCAGCAGCCAAGGAGATAGTGAAAAACTGTTTTTT	CASSQGDSEKLFF
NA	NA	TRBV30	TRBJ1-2	TGTGCCTGGAGTGTACACAGGCCACGGGACTATGGCTACACCTTC	CAWSVHRPRDYGYTF
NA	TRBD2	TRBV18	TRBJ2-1	TGTGCCAGCTCAACCCGAGGGACTAGCGGGGGGTGGAGCTCCTACAATGAGCAGTTCTTC	CASSTRGTSGGWSSYNEQFF
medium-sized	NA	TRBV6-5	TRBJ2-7	TGTGCCAGCAGGACTGGACAGACGAGCTCCTACGAGCAGTACTTC	CASRTGQTSSYEQYF
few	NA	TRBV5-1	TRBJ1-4	TGCGCCAGCAGCTTGAGGGCGGGCGCGGGTAATGAAAAACTGTTTTTT	CASSLRAGAGNEKLFF
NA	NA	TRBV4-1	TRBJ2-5	TGCGCCAGCTCCCGACTAGGAGGGCAAGAGACCCAGTACTTC	CASSRLGGQETQYF
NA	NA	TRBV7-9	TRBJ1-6	TGTGCCAGCAGCCGGGGGACGGGAAAGAGCCCCCTCCACTTT	CASSRGTGKSPLHF
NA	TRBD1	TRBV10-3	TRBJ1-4	TGTGCCATCAGCGGACAGGGGGCGGGTGAAAAACTGTTTTTT	CAISGQGAGEKLFF
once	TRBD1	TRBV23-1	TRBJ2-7	TGCGCCAGCAGTCAATCGGTGAAGACAGGGCCCTACGAGCAGTACTTC	CASSQSVKTGPYEQYF
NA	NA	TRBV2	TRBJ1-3	TGTGCCAGCAGGGGGACATATGGAAACACCATATATTTT	CASRGTYGNTIYF
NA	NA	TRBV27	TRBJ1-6	TGTGCCAGCAGTTTATGGGGCGGTCTAGGGTCACCCCTCCACTTT	CASSLWGGLGSPLHF
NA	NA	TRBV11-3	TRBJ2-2	TGTGCCAGCAGCTTAGTACTTGCAGGGGTCGGGGAGCTGTTTTTT	CASSLVLAGVGELFF
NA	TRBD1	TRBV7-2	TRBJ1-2	TGTGCCAGCAGCTTAACGGGACAGCAGGTCTATGGCTACACCTTC	CASSLTGQQVYGYTF
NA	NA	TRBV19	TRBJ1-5	TGTGCCAGTAGTATTCCGACAGGAACAGGCAATCAGCCCCAGCATTTT	CASSIPTGTGNQPQHF
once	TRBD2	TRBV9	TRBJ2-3	TGTGCCAGCAGCGTAGAGGTTAGCGGGGACTGGAATACGCAGTATTTT	CASSVEVSGDWNTQYF
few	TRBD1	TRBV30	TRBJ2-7	TGTGCCTGGAGTAGGGACAGACTGTACTTC	CAWSRDRLYF